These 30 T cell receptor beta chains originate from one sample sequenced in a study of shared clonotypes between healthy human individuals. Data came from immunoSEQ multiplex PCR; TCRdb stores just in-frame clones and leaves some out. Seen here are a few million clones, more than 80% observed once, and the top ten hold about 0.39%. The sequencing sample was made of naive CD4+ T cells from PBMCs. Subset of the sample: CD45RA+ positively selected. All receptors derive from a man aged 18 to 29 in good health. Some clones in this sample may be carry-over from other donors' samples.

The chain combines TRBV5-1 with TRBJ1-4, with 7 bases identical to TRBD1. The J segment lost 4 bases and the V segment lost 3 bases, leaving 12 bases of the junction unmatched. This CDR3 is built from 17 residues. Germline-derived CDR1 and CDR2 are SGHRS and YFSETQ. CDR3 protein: CASSSEEGGQINEKLFF. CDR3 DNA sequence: TGCGCCAGCAGCTCGGAGGAGGGGGGACAGATTAATGAAAAACTGTTTTTT. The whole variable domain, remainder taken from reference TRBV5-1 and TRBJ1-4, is KAGVTQTPRYLIKTRGQQVTLSCSPISGHRSVSWYQQTPGQGLQFLFEYFSETQRNKGNFPGRFSGRQFSNSRSEMNVSTLELGDSALYLCASSSEEGGQINEKLFFGSGTQLSVL.

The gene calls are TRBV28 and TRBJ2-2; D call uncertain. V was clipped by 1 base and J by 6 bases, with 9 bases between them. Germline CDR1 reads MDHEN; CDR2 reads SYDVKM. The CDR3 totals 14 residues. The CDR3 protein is CASSLFGVPGELFF. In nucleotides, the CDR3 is TGTGCCAGCAGTTTATTTGGGGTGCCCGGGGAGCTGTTTTTT.

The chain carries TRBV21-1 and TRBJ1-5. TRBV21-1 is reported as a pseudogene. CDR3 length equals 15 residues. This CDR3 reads CASSPGGTKDQPQHF. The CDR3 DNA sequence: TGTGCCAGCAGCCCCGGGGGAACGAAGGATCAGCCCCAGCATTTT.

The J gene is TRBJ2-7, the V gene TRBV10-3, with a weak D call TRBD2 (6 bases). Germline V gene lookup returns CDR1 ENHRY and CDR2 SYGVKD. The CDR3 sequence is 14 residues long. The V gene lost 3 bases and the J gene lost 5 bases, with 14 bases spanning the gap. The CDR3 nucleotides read TGTGCCATCAGTGACCCCGGGAGTTTCGACGAGCAGTACTTC. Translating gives CAISDPGSFDEQYF.

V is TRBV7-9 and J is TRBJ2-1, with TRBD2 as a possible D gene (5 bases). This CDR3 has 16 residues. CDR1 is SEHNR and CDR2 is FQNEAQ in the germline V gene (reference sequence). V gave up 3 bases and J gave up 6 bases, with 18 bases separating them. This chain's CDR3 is CASSFNGAPRANEQFF. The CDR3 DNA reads TGTGCCAGCAGCTTTAATGGAGCCCCGAGGGCCAATGAGCAGTTCTTC.

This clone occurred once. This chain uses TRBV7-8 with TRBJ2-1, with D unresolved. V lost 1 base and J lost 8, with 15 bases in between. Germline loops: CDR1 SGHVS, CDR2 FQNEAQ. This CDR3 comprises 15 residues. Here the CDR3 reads CASSLVVPTAYEQFF. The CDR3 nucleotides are TGTGCCAGCAGCTTAGTAGTTCCCACGGCATATGAGCAGTTCTTC.

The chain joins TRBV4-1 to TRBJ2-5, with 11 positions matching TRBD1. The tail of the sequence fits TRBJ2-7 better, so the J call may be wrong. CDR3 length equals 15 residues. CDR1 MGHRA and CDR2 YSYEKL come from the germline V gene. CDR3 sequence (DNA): TGCGCCAGCAGCCGGGGACAGGGGGGAACCTACGAGCAGTACTTC. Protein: CASSRGQGGTYEQYF.

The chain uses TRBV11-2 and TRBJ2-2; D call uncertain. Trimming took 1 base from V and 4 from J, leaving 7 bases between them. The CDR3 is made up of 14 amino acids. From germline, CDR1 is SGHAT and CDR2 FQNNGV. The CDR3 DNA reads TGTGCCAGCAGCTTAGTAGGGTTCACCGGGGAGCTGTTTTTT. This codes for CASSLVGFTGELFF.

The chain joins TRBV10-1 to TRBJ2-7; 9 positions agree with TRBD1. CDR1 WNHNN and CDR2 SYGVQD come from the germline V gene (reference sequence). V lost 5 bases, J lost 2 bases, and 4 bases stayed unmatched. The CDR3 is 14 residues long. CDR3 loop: CASSPWDRAYEQYF. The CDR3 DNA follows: TGCGCCAGCAGTCCGTGGGACAGGGCCTACGAGCAGTACTTC.

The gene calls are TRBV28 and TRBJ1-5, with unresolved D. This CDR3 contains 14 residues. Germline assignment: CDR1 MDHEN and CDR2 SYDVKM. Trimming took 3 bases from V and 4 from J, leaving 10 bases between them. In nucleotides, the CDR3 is TGTGCCAGCAGTTTTTGGTTAGGTAATCAGCCCCAGCATTTT. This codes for CASSFWLGNQPQHF. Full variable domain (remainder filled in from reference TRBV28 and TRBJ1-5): DVKVTQSSRYLVKRTGEKVFLECVQDMDHENMFWYRQDPGLGLRLIYFSYDVKMKEKGDIPEGYSVSREKKERFSLILESASTNQTSMYLCASSFWLGNQPQHFGDGTRLSIL.

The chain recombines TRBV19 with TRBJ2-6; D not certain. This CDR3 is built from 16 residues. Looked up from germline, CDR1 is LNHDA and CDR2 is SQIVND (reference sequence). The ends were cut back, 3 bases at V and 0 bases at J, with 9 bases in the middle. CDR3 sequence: CASSMEGSSGANVLTF. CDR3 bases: TGTGCCAGTAGTATGGAAGGAAGCTCTGGGGCCAACGTCCTGACTTTC.

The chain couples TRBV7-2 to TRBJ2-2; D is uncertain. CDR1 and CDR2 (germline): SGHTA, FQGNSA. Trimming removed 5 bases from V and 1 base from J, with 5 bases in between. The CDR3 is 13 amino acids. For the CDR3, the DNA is TGTGCCAGCAGCCCCAAGAACACCGGGGAGCTGTTTTTT. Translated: CASSPKNTGELFF.

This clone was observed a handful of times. CDR3 in DNA: TGTGCCTTTCTACCACTACAGGGGCTGAACACTGAAGCTTTCTTT. It translates to CAFLPLQGLNTEAFF. The chain joins TRBV30 to TRBJ1-1; 7 positions match TRBD1. This CDR3 contains 15 residues. Trimming cost V 7 bases and J 0 bases; bases outside gene matches: 11. Germline V CDR1 and CDR2: GTSNPN, SVGIG (reference sequence). Full variable domain (missing parts from reference TRBV30 and TRBJ1-1): SQTIHQWPATLVQPVGSPLSLECTVEGTSNPNLYWYRQAAGRGLQLLFYSVGIGQISSEVPQNLSASRPQDRQFILSSKKLLLSDSGFYLCAFLPLQGLNTEAFFGQGTRLTVV.

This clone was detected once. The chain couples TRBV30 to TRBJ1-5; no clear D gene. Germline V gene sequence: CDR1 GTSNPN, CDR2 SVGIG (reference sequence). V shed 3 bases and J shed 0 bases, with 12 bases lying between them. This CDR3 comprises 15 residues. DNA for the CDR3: TGTGCCTGGAGCTACAGATCCTATAGCAATCAGCCCCAGCATTTT. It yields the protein CAWSYRSYSNQPQHF.

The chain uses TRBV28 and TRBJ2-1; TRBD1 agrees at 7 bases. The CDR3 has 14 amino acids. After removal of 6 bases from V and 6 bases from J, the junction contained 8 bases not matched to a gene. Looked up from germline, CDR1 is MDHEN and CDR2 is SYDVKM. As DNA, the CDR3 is TGTGCCAGCAGAGTCCCGGGACAGAGCAATGAGCAGTTCTTC. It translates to CASRVPGQSNEQFF.

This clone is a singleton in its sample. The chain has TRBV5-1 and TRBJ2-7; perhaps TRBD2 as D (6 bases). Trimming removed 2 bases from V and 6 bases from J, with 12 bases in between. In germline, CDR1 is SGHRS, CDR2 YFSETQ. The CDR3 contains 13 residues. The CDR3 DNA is TGCGCCAGCAGCTTTGGGACTCCGACCGAGCAGTACTTC. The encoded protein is CASSFGTPTEQYF.

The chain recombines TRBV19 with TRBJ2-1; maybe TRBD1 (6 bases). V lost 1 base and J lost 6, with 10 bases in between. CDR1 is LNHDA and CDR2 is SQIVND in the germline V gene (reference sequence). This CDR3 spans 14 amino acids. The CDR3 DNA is TGTGCCAGTAGTATAGTAAGACAGGTCAATGAGCAGTTCTTC. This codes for CASSIVRQVNEQFF.

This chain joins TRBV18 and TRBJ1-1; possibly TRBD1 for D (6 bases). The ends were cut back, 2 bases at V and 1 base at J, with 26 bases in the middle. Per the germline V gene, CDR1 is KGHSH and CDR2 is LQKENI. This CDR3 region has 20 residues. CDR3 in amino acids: CASSPFLFSGAPEGNTEAFF. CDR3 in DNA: TGTGCCAGCTCACCATTCCTGTTCTCGGGGGCTCCTGAGGGGAACACTGAAGCTTTCTTT.

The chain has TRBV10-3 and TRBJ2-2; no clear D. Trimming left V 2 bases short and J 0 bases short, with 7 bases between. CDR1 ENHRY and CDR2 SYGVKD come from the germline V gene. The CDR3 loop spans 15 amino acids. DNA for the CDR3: TGTGCCATCAGTGAGGACCTCGCGAACACCGGGGAGCTGTTTTTT. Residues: CAISEDLANTGELFF.

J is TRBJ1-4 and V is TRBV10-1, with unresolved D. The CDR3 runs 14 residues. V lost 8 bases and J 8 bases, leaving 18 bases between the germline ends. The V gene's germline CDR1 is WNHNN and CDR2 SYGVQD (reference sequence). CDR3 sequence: CASGLASPEEKLFF. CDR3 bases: TGCGCCAGCGGATTGGCATCCCCTGAAGAAAAACTGTTTTTT.

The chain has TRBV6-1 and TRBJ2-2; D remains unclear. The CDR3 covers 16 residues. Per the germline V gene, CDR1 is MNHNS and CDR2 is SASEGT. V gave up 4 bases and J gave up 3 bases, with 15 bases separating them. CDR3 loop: CASSGPNPRYTGELFF. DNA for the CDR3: TGTGCCAGCAGTGGCCCCAACCCCCGATACACCGGGGAGCTGTTTTTT.

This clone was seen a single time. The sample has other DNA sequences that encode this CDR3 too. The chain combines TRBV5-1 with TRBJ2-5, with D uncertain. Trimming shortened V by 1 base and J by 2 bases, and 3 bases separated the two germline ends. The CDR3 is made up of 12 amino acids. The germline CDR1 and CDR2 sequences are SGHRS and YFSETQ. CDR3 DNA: TGCGCCAGCAGCTTGAGGCAAGAGACCCAGTACTTC. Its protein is CASSLRQETQYF.

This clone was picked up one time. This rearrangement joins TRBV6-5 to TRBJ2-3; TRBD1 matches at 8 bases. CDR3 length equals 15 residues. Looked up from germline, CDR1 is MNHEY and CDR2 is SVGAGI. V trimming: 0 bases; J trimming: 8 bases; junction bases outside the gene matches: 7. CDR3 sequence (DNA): TGTGCCAGCAGTTACTCCGGACAGGGTTGGGTTACGCAGTATTTT. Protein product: CASSYSGQGWVTQYF.

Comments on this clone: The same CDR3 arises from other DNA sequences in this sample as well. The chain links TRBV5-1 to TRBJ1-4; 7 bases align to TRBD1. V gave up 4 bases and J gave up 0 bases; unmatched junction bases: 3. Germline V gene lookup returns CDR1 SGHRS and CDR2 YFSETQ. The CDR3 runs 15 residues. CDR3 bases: TGCGCCAGCAGCAGGACAGGTGCAACTAATGAAAAACTGTTTTTT. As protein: CASSRTGATNEKLFF.

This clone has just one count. The CDR3 coding sequence is TGTGCCAGCTCCCGGACTAGCGGTTGGGAGACCCAGTACTTC. It yields the protein CASSRTSGWETQYF. V gene TRBV18 combines with J gene TRBJ2-5; 10 bases are shared with TRBD2. Germline CDR1 KGHSH, CDR2 LQKENI. V lost 6 bases to trimming and J lost 5 bases; unmatched junction nucleotides: 6. This CDR3 has 14 residues.

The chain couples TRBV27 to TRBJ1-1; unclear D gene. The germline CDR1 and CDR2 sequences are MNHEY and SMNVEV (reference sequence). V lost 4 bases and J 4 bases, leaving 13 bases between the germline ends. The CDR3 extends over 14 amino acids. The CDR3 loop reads CASSSRSGFTEAFF. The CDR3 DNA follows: TGTGCCAGCAGTTCCCGGTCTGGTTTCACTGAAGCTTTCTTT.

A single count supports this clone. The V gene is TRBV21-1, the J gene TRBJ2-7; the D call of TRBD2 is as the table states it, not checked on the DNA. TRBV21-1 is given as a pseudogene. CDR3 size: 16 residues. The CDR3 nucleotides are TGTGCCAGCTACCCTCGGCCTAGCGGACCGGTCTACGAGCAGTACTTC. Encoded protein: CASYPRPSGPVYEQYF.

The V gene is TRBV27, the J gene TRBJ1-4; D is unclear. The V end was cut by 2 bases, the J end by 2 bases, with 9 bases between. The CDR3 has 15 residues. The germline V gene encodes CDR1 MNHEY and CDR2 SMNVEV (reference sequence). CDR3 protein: CASSLGLRTNEKLFF. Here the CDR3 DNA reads TGTGCCAGCAGTTTAGGTCTACGGACTAATGAAAAACTGTTTTTT.

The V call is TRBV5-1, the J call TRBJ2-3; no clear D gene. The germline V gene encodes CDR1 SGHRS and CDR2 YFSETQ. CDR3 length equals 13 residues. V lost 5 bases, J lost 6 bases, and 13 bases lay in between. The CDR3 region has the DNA TGCGCCAGCAGTTTATCCAGCGCGGATACGCAGTATTTT. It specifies CASSLSSADTQYF.

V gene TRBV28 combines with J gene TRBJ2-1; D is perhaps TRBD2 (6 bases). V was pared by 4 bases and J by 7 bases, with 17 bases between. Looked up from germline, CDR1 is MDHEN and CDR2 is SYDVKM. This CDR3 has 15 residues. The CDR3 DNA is TGTGCCAGCAGTTCCTCGACTAGTAGAGTTAATGAGCAGTTCTTC. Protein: CASSSSTSRVNEQFF.